A single sample is the source of the 3 T cell receptor beta chains below, sequenced in a study of a mutant IDH1 vaccine in newly diagnosed glioma (TCRdb year 2021). Sample time point, as interpreted from the label and publication: week 35, safety follow-up. Each vaccine dose, consisting of 300 ug of a 20-mer mutant IDH1 peptide in Montanide, was administered subcutaneously with topical imiquimod. Their target antigens are unknown. The library was obtained by the immunoSEQ multiplex PCR assay. TCRdb's version of the immuneACCESS table is confined to in-frame rearrangements and falls short of the full clone set. An unresolved V gene accounts for under half of the shortfall where checked; the remainder is of unknown origin. This sample holds about 31,000 clones; more than 65% were observed only once. Together, the top ten hold 15% of the sample. The sequences come from PBMCs, collected from a glioma patient whose treatment included an IDH1 peptide vaccine. These receptor sequences come from a man aged 25-40 years with glioma.

V usage is TRBV11-2 and J usage is TRBJ2-1, with D perhaps matching TRBD2 (5 bases). The CDR3 totals 13 residues. The germline CDR1 and CDR2 sequences are SGHAT and FQNNGV. The V gene lost 6 bases and the J gene lost 6 bases, with 12 bases spanning the gap. DNA for the CDR3: TGTGCCAGCAGGCCCCTGCGGGTCAATGAGCAGTTCTTC. Amino acid sequence: CASRPLRVNEQFF.

The V call is TRBV4-1, the J call TRBJ2-5, with TRBD1 identical over 7 bases. The CDR3 runs to 15 residues. Trimming at V came to 1 base and at J to 2 bases, leaving 4 bases not matched to a gene. CDR1 and CDR2 (germline): MGHRA, YSYEKL. The CDR3, as DNA: TGCGCCAGCAGCCAAGGGGGGACAGTACAAGAGACCCAGTACTTC. Amino acids: CASSQGGTVQETQYF.

V and J are TRBV7-2 and TRBJ2-2, with TRBD2 identical over 12 bases. The CDR3 has 16 amino acids. The V gene's germline CDR1 is SGHTA and CDR2 FQGNSA. Trimming at V came to 3 bases and at J to 7 bases, leaving 6 bases not matched to a gene. The CDR3 here is CASSFLSSGRGGELFF. CDR3 DNA: TGTGCCAGCAGCTTCCTCTCTAGCGGGAGGGGCGGGGAGCTGTTTTTT.